This T cell receptor beta chain came from a study of T cell repertoires in cytomegalovirus infection (dated by TCRdb to between 2017 and 2020). Study-level background: The HLA type of each donor mattered for the analysis, because public TCR beta signatures pointed to carriage of CMV infection along with the matching HLA type.

TCRdb names Illumina HiSeq 1500 as the instrument used. TCRdb reanalyzed the raw reads on its own, using fastp at Q25 for trimming and MiXCR for clone calling, and kept in-frame beta chains. Each entry merges the rows of one CDR3 protein and shows their most common DNA and genes. Within this sample are approximately 140,000 distinct CDR3 sequences, with approximately 5.9% of them counted one time only. Roughly 18% of the sample comes from the top ten. What the authors observed across the whole study: In the ex vivo response, HLA-C-restricted CMV-specific TCR beta clonotypes were dominant, and in two of eight donors the single most frequent clonotype came from this HLA-C-restricted group. In both this cohort and an independent 352-donor cohort, the cumulative frequency of public TCR beta family members distinguished carriers of CMV infection plus the relevant HLA type.

Clipping removes 8 bases from V and 3 bases from J, with 3 as the unmatched junction base count. Counted from cysteine to phenylalanine, this CDR3 has 12 amino acids. Solely the CDR3 DNA is kept, with 36 bases framed from the first base. Sequences SGHVS (CDR1) and FNYEAQ (CDR2) are obtained from the germline V gene. Note on this clonotype: Its antigen target is currently unknown. No much larger clone is present one base from it, and per-base qualities are unavailable.

The clonotype was recovered from a human donor in good health (CMV status not recorded). Some clones in this sample may be carry-over from other donors' samples. The sequencing input was PBMCs. The chain uses TRBV7-6 and TRBJ2-5; TRBD1 aligns with 7 central bases. In nucleotides, the sequence is TGTGCCAGCGGAGACAGGGAAGAGACCCAGTACTTC. This translates into CASGDREETQYF.